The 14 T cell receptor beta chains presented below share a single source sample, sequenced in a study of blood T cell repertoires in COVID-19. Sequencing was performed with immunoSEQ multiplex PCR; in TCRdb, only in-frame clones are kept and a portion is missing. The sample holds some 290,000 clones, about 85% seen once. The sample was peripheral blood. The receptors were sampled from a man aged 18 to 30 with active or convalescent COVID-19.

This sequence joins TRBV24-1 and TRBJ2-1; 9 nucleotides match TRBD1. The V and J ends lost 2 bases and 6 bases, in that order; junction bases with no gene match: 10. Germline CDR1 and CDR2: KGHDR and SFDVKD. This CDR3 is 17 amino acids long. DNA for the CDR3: TGTGCCACCAGTGATTCGGTAGGGACAGGGTACAGCAATGAGCAGTTCTTC. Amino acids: CATSDSVGTGYSNEQFF.

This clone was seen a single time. CDR3: CASRPPGLAGGGHWYF. The CDR3 DNA sequence: TGTGCCAGCAGACCCCCGGGACTAGCGGGAGGGGGCCACTGGTACTTC. This chain uses TRBV7-2 with TRBJ2-5; 16 bases map to TRBD2. The junction had 14 bases not matched to a gene; V was cut back by 6 bases and J by 13 bases. The germline gives CDR1 SGHTA, CDR2 FQGNSA. This CDR3 spans 16 amino acids. The entire variable domain, with the rest obtained from reference TRBV7-2 and TRBJ2-5, is as follows: GAGVSQSPSNKVTEKGKDVELRCDPISGHTALYWYRQSLGQGLEFLIYFQGNSAPDKSGLPSDRFSAERTGGSVSTLTIQRTQQEDSAVYLCASRPPGLAGGGHWYFGPGTRLLVL.

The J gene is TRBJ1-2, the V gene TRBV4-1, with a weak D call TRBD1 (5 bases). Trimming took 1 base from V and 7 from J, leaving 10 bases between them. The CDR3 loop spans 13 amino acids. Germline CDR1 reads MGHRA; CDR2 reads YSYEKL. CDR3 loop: CASSQGQGSGYTF. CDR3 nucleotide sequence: TGCGCCAGCAGCCAAGGGCAGGGTTCTGGCTACACCTTC.

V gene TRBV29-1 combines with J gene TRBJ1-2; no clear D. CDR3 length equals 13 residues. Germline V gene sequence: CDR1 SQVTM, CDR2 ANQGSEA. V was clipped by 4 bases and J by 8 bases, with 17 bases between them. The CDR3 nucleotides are TGCAGCGTTGGGTCCCGAGGGTTAGGGGGCTACACCTTC. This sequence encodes CSVGSRGLGGYTF.

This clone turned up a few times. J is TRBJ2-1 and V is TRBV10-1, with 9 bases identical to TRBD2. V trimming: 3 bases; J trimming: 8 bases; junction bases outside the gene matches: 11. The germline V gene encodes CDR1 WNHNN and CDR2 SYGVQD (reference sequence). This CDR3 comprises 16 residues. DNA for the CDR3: TGCGCCAGCAGTGACCTTGGCGGGAGGGCTTTTGATGAGCAGTTCTTC. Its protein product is CASSDLGGRAFDEQFF.

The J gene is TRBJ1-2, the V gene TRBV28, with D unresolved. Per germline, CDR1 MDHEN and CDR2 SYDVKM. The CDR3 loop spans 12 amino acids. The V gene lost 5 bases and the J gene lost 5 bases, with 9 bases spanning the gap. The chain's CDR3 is CASSIERYGYTF. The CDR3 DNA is TGTGCCAGCAGTATCGAACGGTATGGCTACACCTTC.

DNA for the CDR3: TGTGCCACCAGCAGAGCACACAGCCTCTCTGGGGCCAACGTCCTGACTTTC. Its translation: CATSRAHSLSGANVLTF. The V gene is TRBV15, the J gene TRBJ2-6; unclear D gene. V lost 1 base and J 0 bases, leaving 10 bases between the germline ends. This CDR3 is 17 amino acids long. Germline assignment: CDR1 LNHNV and CDR2 YYDKDF (reference sequence).

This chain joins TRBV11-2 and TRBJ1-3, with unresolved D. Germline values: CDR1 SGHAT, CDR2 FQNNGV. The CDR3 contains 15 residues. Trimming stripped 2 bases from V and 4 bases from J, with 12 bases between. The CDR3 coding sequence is TGTGCCAGCAGCTTAAGCCGCGGGTACGGAAACACCATATATTTT. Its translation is CASSLSRGYGNTIYF. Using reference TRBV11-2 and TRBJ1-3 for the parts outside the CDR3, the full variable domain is EAGVAQSPRYKIIEKRQSVAFWCNPISGHATLYWYQQILGQGPKLLIQFQNNGVVDDSQLPKDRFSAERLKGVDSTLKIQPAKLEDSAVYLCASSLSRGYGNTIYFGEGSWLTVV.

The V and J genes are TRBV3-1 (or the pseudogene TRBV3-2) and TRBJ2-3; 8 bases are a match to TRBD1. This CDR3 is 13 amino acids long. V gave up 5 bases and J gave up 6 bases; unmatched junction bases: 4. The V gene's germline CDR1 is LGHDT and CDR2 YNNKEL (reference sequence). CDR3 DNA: TGTGCCAGCAGCGAGACAGGGGTGGATACGCAGTATTTT. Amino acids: CASSETGVDTQYF.

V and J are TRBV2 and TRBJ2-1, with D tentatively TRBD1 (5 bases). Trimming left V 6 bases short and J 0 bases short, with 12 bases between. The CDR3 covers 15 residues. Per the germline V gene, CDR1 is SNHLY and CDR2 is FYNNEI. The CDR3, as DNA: TGTGCCAGCAGGATGGACATAAGCTCCTACAATGAGCAGTTCTTC. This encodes CASRMDISSYNEQFF.

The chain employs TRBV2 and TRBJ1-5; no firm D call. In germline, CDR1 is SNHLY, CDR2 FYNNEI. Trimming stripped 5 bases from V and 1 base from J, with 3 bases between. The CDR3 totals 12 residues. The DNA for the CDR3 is TGTGCCAGCAGTCTCAGCAATCAGCCCCAGCATTTT. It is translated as CASSLSNQPQHF.

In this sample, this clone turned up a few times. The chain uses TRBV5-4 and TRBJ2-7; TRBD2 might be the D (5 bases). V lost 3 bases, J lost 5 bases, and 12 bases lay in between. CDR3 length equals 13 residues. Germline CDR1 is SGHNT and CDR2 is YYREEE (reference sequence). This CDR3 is CASSSDLADEQYF. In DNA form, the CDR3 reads TGTGCCAGCAGCTCGGACTTGGCGGACGAGCAGTACTTC. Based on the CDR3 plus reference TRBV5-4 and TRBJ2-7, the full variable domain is ETGVTQSPTHLIKTRGQQVTLRCSSQSGHNTVSWYQQALGQGPQFIFQYYREEENGRGNFPPRFSGLQFPNYSSELNVNALELDDSALYLCASSSDLADEQYFGPGTRLTVT.

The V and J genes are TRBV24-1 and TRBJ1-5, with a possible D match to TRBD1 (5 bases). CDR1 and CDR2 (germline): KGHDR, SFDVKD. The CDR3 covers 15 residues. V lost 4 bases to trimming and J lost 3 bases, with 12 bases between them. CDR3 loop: CATSEGTGVNQPQHF. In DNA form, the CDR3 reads TGTGCCACCAGTGAGGGTACAGGAGTCAATCAGCCCCAGCATTTT.

The CDR3: CASSLQGGGGNTIYF. In DNA form, the CDR3 reads TGTGCCAGCAGCCTACAGGGAGGGGGTGGAAACACCATATATTTT. The chain carries TRBV3-1 (or the pseudogene TRBV3-2) and TRBJ1-3, with D maybe TRBD1 (6 bases). The germline CDR1 and CDR2 sequences are LGHDT and YNNKEL (reference sequence). Trimming shortened V by 4 bases and J by 3 bases, and 13 bases separated the two germline ends. The CDR3 covers 15 residues.